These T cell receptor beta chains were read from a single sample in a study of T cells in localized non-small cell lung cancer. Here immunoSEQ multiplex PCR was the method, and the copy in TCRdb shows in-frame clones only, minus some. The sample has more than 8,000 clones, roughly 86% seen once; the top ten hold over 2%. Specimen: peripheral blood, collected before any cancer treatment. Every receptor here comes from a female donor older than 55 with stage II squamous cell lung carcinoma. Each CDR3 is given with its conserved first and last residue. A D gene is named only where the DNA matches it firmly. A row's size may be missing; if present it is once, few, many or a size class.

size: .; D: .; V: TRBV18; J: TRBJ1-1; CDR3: CASSPPGLSTEAFF; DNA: TGTGCCAGCTCACCACCCGGATTGAGCACTGAAGCTTTCTTT
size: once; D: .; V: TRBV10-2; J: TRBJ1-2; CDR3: CASRRDTEHGYTF; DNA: TGCGCCAGCAGACGGGACACCGAACATGGCTACACCTTC
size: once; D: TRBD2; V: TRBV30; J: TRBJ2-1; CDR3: CAWRVRSSGGYNEQFF; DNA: TGTGCCTGGAGGGTAAGATCTAGCGGGGGTTACAATGAGCAGTTCTTC
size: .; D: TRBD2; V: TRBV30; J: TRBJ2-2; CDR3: CAWRAPGGGVGELFF; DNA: TGTGCCTGGCGGGCCCCGGGTGGGGGGGTTGGGGAGCTGTTTTTT
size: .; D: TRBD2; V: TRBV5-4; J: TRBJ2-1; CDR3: CASSPGGQREWFF; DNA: TGTGCCAGCAGCCCGGGGGGTCAGCGGGAGTGGTTCTTC
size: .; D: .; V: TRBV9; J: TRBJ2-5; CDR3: CASSTQTRTGQYQETQYF; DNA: TGTGCCAGCAGCACCCAAACGCGTACGGGGCAGTACCAAGAGACCCAGTACTTC
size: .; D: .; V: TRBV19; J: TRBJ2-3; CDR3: CASSKLQGAQYF; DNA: TGTGCCAGTAGTAAACTACAGGGAGCGCAGTATTTT
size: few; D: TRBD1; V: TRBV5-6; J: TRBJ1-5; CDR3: CASSIRTGWNQPQHF; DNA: TGTGCCAGCAGCATTCGGACAGGGTGGAATCAGCCCCAGCATTTT
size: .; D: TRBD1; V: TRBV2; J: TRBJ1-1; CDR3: CASAKDRGDAEAFF; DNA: TGTGCCAGCGCCAAAGACAGGGGCGATGCTGAAGCTTTCTTT
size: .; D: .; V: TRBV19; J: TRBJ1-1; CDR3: CASSMWGGRRTEAFF; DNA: TGTGCCAGTAGTATGTGGGGGGGGCGCCGGACTGAAGCTTTCTTT
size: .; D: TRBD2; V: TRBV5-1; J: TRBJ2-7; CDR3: CASSSTSGDSYEQYF; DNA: TGCGCCAGCAGCTCGACTAGCGGAGACTCCTACGAGCAGTACTTC
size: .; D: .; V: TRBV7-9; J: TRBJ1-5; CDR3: CASSLAGGNQPQHF; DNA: TGTGCCAGCAGCTTAGCAGGGGGCAATCAGCCCCAGCATTTT
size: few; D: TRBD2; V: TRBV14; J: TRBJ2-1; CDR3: CASSQSPGGRQFF; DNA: TGTGCCAGCAGCCAATCCCCGGGAGGTCGGCAGTTCTTC
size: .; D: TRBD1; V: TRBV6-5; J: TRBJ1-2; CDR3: CASSPTGGRGYTF; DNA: TGTGCCAGCAGCCCCACAGGGGGCCGTGGCTACACCTTC